These 2 T cell receptor beta chains originate from one sample sequenced in a study of shared clonotypes between healthy human individuals. The protocol was immunoSEQ multiplex PCR, while the TCRdb copy is restricted to in-frame clones and leaves out a portion. The table records about 2.1 million clones, approximately 92% of them present only once. CD45RO-negative, CCR7-selected cells formed the naive CD8 fraction, which excluded terminally differentiated effector memory CD45RA+ cells. What was sequenced was naive CD8+ T cells from PBMCs. Receptors were obtained from a young man in good health. Some clones in this sample may be carry-over from other donors' samples.

The chain employs TRBV7-2 and TRBJ1-4, with D perhaps TRBD1 (6 bases). The CDR3 loop spans 13 amino acids. The germline gives CDR1 SGHTA, CDR2 FQGNSA. V was trimmed by 6 bases and J by 4 bases, leaving 9 bases between them. As DNA, the CDR3 is TGTGCCAGCAGGGCAGGGGATAATGAAAAACTGTTTTTT. It encodes CASRAGDNEKLFF. The full variable domain, rest sourced from reference TRBV7-2 and TRBJ1-4, is GAGVSQSPSNKVTEKGKDVELRCDPISGHTALYWYRQSLGQGLEFLIYFQGNSAPDKSGLPSDRFSAERTGGSVSTLTIQRTQQEDSAVYLCASRAGDNEKLFFGSGTQLSVL.

This clone showed up just once. The chain links TRBV7-8 to TRBJ2-7; D ambiguous. Looked up from germline, CDR1 is SGHVS and CDR2 is FQNEAQ. V was pared by 1 base and J by 2 bases, with 12 bases between. CDR3 length: 15 amino acids. In nucleotides, the CDR3 is TGTGCCAGCAGCTTAGGTCCAGCGTGGACCTACGAGCAGTACTTC. Protein product: CASSLGPAWTYEQYF.